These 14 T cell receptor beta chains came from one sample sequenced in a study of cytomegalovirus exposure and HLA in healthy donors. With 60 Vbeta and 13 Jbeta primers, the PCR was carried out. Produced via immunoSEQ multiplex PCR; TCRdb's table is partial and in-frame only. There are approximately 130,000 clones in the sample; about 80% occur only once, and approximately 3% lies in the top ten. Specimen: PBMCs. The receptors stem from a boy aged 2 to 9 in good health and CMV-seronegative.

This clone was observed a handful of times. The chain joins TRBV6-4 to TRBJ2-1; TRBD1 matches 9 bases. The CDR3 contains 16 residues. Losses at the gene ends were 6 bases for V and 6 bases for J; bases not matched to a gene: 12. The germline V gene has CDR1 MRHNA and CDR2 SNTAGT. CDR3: CASSLTPGQGSNEQFF. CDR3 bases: TGTGCCAGCAGCCTCACCCCGGGACAGGGTTCCAATGAGCAGTTCTTC.

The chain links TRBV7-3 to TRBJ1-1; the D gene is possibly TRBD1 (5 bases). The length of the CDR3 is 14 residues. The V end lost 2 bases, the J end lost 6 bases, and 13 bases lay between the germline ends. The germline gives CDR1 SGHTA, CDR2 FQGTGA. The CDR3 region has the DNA TGTGCCAGCAGCTTAGATGTTGCAGGGTCTGAAGCTTTCTTT. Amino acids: CASSLDVAGSEAFF.

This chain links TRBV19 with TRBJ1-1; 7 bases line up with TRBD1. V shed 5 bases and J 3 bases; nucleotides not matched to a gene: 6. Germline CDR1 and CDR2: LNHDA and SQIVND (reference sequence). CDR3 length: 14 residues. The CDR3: CASSLDRADTEAFF. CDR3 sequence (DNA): TGTGCCAGTAGTCTTGACAGGGCCGACACTGAAGCTTTCTTT.

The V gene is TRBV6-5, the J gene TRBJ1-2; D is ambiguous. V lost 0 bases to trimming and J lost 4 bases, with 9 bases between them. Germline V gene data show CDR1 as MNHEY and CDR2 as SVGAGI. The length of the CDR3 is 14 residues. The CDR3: CASSYSAEGYGYTF. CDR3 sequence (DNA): TGTGCCAGCAGTTACTCGGCAGAGGGCTATGGCTACACCTTC.

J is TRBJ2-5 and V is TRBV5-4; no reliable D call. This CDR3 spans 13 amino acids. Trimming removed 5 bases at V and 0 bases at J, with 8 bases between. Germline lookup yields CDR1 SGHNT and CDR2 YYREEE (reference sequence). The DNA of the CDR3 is TGTGCCAGCAGACCACGGTACCAAGAGACCCAGTACTTC. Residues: CASRPRYQETQYF.

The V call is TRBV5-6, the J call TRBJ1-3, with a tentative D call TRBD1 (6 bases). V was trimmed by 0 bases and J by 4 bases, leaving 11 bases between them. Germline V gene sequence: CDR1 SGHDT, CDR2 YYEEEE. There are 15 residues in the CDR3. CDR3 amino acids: CASSLVITGGNTIYF. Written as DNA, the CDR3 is TGTGCCAGCAGCTTGGTCATTACAGGGGGAAACACCATATATTTT.

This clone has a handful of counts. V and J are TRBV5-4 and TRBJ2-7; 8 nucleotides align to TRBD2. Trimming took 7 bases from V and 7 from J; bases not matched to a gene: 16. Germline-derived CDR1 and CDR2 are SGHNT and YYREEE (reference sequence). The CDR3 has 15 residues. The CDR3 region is CASADRRGGQEEQYF. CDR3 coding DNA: TGTGCCAGCGCCGACCGCCGGGGGGGACAAGAAGAGCAGTACTTC.

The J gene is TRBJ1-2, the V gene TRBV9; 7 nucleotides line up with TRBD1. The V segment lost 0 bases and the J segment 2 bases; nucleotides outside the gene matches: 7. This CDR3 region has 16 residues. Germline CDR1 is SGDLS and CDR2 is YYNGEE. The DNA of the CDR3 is TGTGCCAGCAGCGTAGCTCAAGGACAGGCCAACTATGGCTACACCTTC. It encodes CASSVAQGQANYGYTF.

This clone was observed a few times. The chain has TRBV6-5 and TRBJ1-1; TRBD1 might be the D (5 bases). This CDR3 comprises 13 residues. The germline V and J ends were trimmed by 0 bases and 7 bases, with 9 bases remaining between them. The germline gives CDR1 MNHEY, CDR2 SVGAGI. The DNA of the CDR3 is TGTGCCAGCAGTTACTCGGAGACAGTTGAAGCTTTCTTT. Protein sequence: CASSYSETVEAFF.

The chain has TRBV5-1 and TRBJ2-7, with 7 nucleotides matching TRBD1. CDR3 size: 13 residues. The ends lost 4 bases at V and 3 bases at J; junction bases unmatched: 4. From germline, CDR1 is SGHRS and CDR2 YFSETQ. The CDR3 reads CASSLRDSYEQYF. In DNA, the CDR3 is TGCGCCAGCAGCCTCCGGGACAGCTACGAGCAGTACTTC.

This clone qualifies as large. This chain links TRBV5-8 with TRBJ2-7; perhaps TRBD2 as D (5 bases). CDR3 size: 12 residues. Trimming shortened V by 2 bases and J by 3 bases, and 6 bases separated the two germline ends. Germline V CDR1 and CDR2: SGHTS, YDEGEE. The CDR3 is CASSFRDYEQYV. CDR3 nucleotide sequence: TGTGCCAGCAGCTTCCGGGACTACGAGCAGTACGTC.

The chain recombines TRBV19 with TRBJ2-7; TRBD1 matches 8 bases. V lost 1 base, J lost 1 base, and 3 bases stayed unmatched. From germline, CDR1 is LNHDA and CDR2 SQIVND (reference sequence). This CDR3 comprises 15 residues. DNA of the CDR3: TGTGCCAGTAGTATAGGACAGGGGACTTCCTACGAGCAGTACTTC. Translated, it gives CASSIGQGTSYEQYF.

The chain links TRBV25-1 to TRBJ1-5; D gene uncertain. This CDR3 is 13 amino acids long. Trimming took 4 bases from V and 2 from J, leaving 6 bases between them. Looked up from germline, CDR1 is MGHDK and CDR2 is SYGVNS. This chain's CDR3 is CASSVSGNQPQHF. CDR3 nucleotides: TGTGCCAGCAGTGTGTCAGGCAATCAGCCCCAGCATTTT.

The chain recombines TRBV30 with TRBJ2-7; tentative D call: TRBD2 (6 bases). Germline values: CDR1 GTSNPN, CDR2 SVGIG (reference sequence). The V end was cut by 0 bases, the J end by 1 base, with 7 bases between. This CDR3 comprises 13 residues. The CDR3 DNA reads TGTGCCTGGAGTGTAGGAGGGTCCTACGAGCAGTACTTC. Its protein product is CAWSVGGSYEQYF.